One T cell receptor beta chain is described in this entry. What it binds is not known. This sample was taken from a study of T cell repertoires in cytomegalovirus infection. Across the whole study: Public TCR beta signatures provided an indication of both CMV infection and a matching HLA type. Findings and caveats of the study: Within the response measured ex vivo, HLA-C-restricted CMV-specific TCR beta clonotypes were dominant. Cumulative public TCR beta family frequency identified CMV carriers with the relevant HLA.

There are 14 residues in the CDR3. Trimming left V 5 bases short and J 1 base short, with 11 bases between. Germline V gene sequence: CDR1 SQVTM, CDR2 ANQGSEA. TCRdb used MiXCR to reprocess the reads, holding one entry per CDR3 protein. The sample has about 310,000 distinct CDR3 sequences, roughly 16% seen once. The sequence derives from a human donor in good health (CMV status not recorded). Some clones in this sample may be carry-over from other donors' samples. The genes are TRBV29-1 and TRBJ2-2; D is ambiguous. The source material was PBMCs. Here the CDR3 DNA reads TGCAGCGTTATTGAACAGCAGAACACCGGGGAGCTGTTTTTT. Amino acids: CSVIEQQNTGELFF.